This note documents a single TCR beta chain sequence. The data originate from a study of blood T cell repertoires in COVID-19. Libraries were prepared by immunoSEQ multiplex PCR; TCRdb keeps only in-frame clonotypes and omits some of them. The sample includes 90,000 to 100,000 clones, 90% of them seen just once. V shed 4 bases, J shed 5 bases, and the junction held 9 bases outside the gene matches. CDR1 is SGHNT, CDR2 YYREEE, per germline (reference sequence). The CDR3 covers 15 residues. The chain is built from TRBV5-4 and TRBJ2-7, with TRBD1 identical over 10 bases. The source is a man aged 50-60 years with acute or convalescent COVID-19. The sequenced sample consisted of peripheral blood. The CDR3 spells CASSPESGTGDEQYF. The CDR3 DNA sequence: TGTGCCAGCAGCCCTGAATCGGGGACAGGGGACGAGCAGTACTTC.